This is a list of T cell receptor beta chains from one sample in a study of beta chain features in type 1 diabetes. The assay was immunoSEQ multiplex PCR, and TCRdb's table has in-frame clones only and misses some. The sample has 150,000 to 200,000 clones; approximately 8% are singletons. Sequences were obtained from central memory CD4+ T cells from blood. The receptors shown here come from a man aged 18 to 29 with type 1 diabetes. The CDR3 runs from the conserved cysteine through the conserved F or W. The order of the fields is CDR3 DNA, CDR3 protein, D gene, V gene, J gene, clone size. The D gene is left open where the match is weak. Size is stated for part of the rows, as once, few or many counts, or as a class when the clone is expanded.

TGTGCCAGCAGCACACAGGGTGAAGCTTTCTTT	CASSTQGEAFF	NA	TRBV4-2	TRBJ1-1	NA
TGTGCCAGCAGCGCCGGAGCGGGAGACACAGATACGCAGTATTTT	CASSAGAGDTDTQYF	TRBD2	TRBV9	TRBJ2-3	NA
TGTGCCTTGGGGACAGCTTACGAGCAGTACTTC	CALGTAYEQYF	TRBD1	TRBV27	TRBJ2-7	many
TGCGCCAGCAGCTTGCGGCCGGGACAACAAGAGACCCAGTACTTC	CASSLRPGQQETQYF	NA	TRBV5-1	TRBJ2-5	NA
TGTGCCAGCAGCCTATCTTCCGGGACACCAAGATTCTTT	CASSLSSGTPRFF	NA	TRBV14	TRBJ1-1	few
TGTGCTACAAAACAGGGGTTATCCTCCTACGAGCAGTACTTC	CATKQGLSSYEQYF	TRBD1	TRBV27	TRBJ2-7	NA
TGTGCCAGTAGTATTGACAGTCAAGCTTTCTTT	CASSIDSQAFF	NA	TRBV19	TRBJ1-1	NA
TGCGCCAGCAGCTTGGGGTCGACTAGCCAAAGGGCAGATACGCAGTATTTT	CASSLGSTSQRADTQYF	TRBD2	TRBV5-1	TRBJ2-3	NA
TGCGCCAGCAGCTTGGAACTAGCGGCTTCCTACAATGAGCAGTTCTTC	CASSLELAASYNEQFF	TRBD2	TRBV5-1	TRBJ2-1	NA
TGTGCCACAGGACTAGCGCCACAAGAGACCCAGTACTTC	CATGLAPQETQYF	TRBD2	TRBV2	TRBJ2-5	NA
NA	CASSQVGGGINF	NA	TRBV5-4	TRBJ2-7	NA
TGTGCCAGTAGTATAGACAGAACCTTGAACACTGAAGCTTTCTTT	CASSIDRTLNTEAFF	NA	TRBV19	TRBJ1-1	few
TGTGCCAGCAGCTCGGACCCGGGATATCAGCCCCAGCATTTT	CASSSDPGYQPQHF	NA	TRBV7-2	TRBJ1-5	NA
TGTGCCAGCGCCGTGAGTGCAAACTATGGCTACACCTTC	CASAVSANYGYTF	NA	TRBV28	TRBJ1-2	few
TGTGCCAGCAGTTTGACTAGCGATGAGCAGTTCTTC	CASSLTSDEQFF	TRBD2	TRBV28	TRBJ2-1	NA
TGTGCCAGCAGCCCCAACAGGGGACAAGAGACCCAGTACTTC	CASSPNRGQETQYF	TRBD1	TRBV7-2	TRBJ2-5	few
TGCAGCGTTGTGTTCGGGACAGAGGGGGGTCCCCAGCATTTT	CSVVFGTEGGPQHF	TRBD1	TRBV29-1	TRBJ1-5	NA
TGTGCCAGCAGCTTGGTCGCGAGGAGGACAGATACGCAGTATTTT	CASSLVARRTDTQYF	NA	TRBV5-6	TRBJ2-3	few
TGTGCCAGCAGCCAAGACTCCGACAGGGCTGAGACCCAGTACTTC	CASSQDSDRAETQYF	TRBD1	TRBV14	TRBJ2-5	few
TGTGCCAGCAGTGTGGGACTAGCGGTTCAAGCCAAAAACATTCAGTACTTC	CASSVGLAVQAKNIQYF	TRBD2	TRBV2	TRBJ2-4	NA
TGCGCCAGCAGCTTGGACAGTCCTAACTATGGCTACACCTTC	CASSLDSPNYGYTF	NA	TRBV5-1	TRBJ1-2	NA